These 29 T cell receptor beta chains came from one sample sequenced in a study of T cell responses to AZD1222 COVID-19 vaccine. Produced via immunoSEQ multiplex PCR; TCRdb's table is partial and in-frame only. The sample consists of 130,000 or so clones, around 90% of them appearing once. This material consisted of peripheral blood, taken 28 days after the second dose of the MenACWY control vaccine. The receptors were gathered from an adult who received the MenACWY meningococcal vaccine as a control.

The CDR3, as DNA: TGCGCCAGCAGCCAAGCCAGCGGACAGGGGGCCTCCGGCGAGCAGTACTTC. Translating gives CASSQASGQGASGEQYF. This sequence joins TRBV4-1 and TRBJ2-7; TRBD1 aligns across 11 bases. The CDR3 sequence is 17 residues long. Germline V gene data show CDR1 as MGHRA and CDR2 as YSYEKL. Trimming cost V 1 base and J 6 bases; bases outside gene matches: 11.

The rearrangement joins TRBV19 to TRBJ2-6; D assignment may be TRBD1 or TRBD2 (6 bases each). The CDR3 is 18 residues long. In germline, CDR1 is LNHDA, CDR2 SQIVND (reference sequence). The germline V and J ends were trimmed by 1 base and 3 bases, with 16 bases remaining between them. The CDR3: CASSIGGDISYGANVLTF. The CDR3 bases are TGTGCCAGTAGTATAGGGGGGGACATTTCTTATGGGGCCAACGTCCTGACTTTC.

The J gene is TRBJ2-1, the V gene TRBV12-5; D unclear. This CDR3 spans 17 amino acids. Germline V gives CDR1 LGHNT, CDR2 FRNRAP. Trimming shortened V by 0 bases and J by 1 base, and 13 bases separated the two germline ends. The CDR3 DNA sequence: TGTGCTAGTGGTTTGGTAACGAAGGATGGATCCTACAATGAGCAGTTCTTC. It encodes CASGLVTKDGSYNEQFF.

The chain has TRBV27 and TRBJ1-4; TRBD1 might be the D (6 bases). V was clipped by 0 bases and J by 7 bases, with 9 bases between them. CDR1 MNHEY and CDR2 SMNVEV come from the germline V gene (reference sequence). The CDR3 totals 14 residues. The CDR3, as DNA: TGTGCCAGCAGTTTATCTCCCAGGGGTGAAAAACTGTTTTTT. Translation: CASSLSPRGEKLFF.

The chain is built from TRBV11-2 and TRBJ2-6, with D possibly matching TRBD1 (6 bases). V lost 4 bases and J 0 bases, leaving 16 bases between the germline ends. The length of the CDR3 is 18 residues. In germline, CDR1 is SGHAT, CDR2 FQNNGV. The CDR3 region is CASSSRVGQGSGANVLTF. As DNA, the CDR3 is TGTGCCAGCAGCTCGCGGGTGGGACAAGGCTCTGGGGCCAACGTCCTGACTTTC.

The chain joins TRBV9 to TRBJ2-1; possible D gene TRBD2, 6 bases. This CDR3 comprises 16 residues. Per the germline V gene, CDR1 is SGDLS and CDR2 is YYNGEE. Trimming took off 0 bases at V and 8 bases at J, with 18 bases between the two ends. The CDR3 coding sequence is TGTGCCAGCAGCGTAGCGGCGGGAAGCCTGGGCTATGAGCAGTTCTTC. It codes for CASSVAAGSLGYEQFF.

The chain couples TRBV6-5 to TRBJ1-6; 7 bases map to TRBD1. The CDR3 is 14 residues long. V lost 5 bases, J lost 7 bases, and 5 bases stayed unmatched. CDR1 is MNHEY, CDR2 SVGAGI, per germline. CDR3 DNA sequence: TGTGCCAGCAGTCGACAGGGCCTCAATTCACCCCTCCACTTT. Its protein product is CASSRQGLNSPLHF.

This clone occurred once. This sequence joins TRBV7-9 and TRBJ2-7, with 11 bases lining up with TRBD1. After removal of 1 base from V and 3 bases from J, the junction contained 8 bases not matched to a gene. The germline V gene encodes CDR1 SEHNR and CDR2 FQNEAQ (reference sequence). The CDR3 length is 17 residues. The CDR3 is CASSLGSGTGGRYEQYV. The CDR3 DNA reads TGTGCCAGCAGCTTAGGGAGTGGGACAGGGGGACGCTACGAGCAGTACGTC.

The gene calls are TRBV4-2 and TRBJ2-4; no reliable D call. This CDR3 has 14 amino acids. The ends were cut back, 0 bases at V and 7 bases at J, with 10 bases in the middle. Germline CDR1 reads LGHNA; CDR2 reads YNFKEQ. This chain's CDR3 is CASSQDHKDNIQYF. In nucleotides, the CDR3 is TGTGCCAGCAGCCAAGATCACAAGGACAACATTCAGTACTTC.

The V call is TRBV29-1, the J call TRBJ2-1; 16 nucleotides match TRBD2. Per the germline V gene, CDR1 is SQVTM and CDR2 is ANQGSEA. This CDR3 has 16 residues. V dropped 7 bases and J dropped 1; count of bases not matched to a gene: 4. This CDR3 is CSAGLAGGPSYNEQFF. CDR3 in DNA: TGCAGCGCGGGACTAGCGGGAGGGCCTTCCTACAATGAGCAGTTCTTC.

V and J are TRBV7-9 and TRBJ2-1; no reliable D call. This CDR3 is 15 amino acids long. Germline CDR1 reads SEHNR; CDR2 reads FQNEAQ (reference sequence). V shed 5 bases and J shed 1 base, with 12 bases lying between them. CDR3 bases: TGTGCCAGCAGCCCAAGGGTTGGTTCCTACAATGAGCAGTTCTTC. As protein: CASSPRVGSYNEQFF.

The J gene is TRBJ2-7, the V gene TRBV7-9, with TRBD2 as a possible D gene (6 bases). V lost 2 bases and J lost 2, with 7 bases in between. CDR3 length: 13 amino acids. Looked up from germline, CDR1 is SEHNR and CDR2 is FQNEAQ (reference sequence). CDR3: CASSLWGAYEQYF. The CDR3 DNA reads TGTGCCAGCAGCTTATGGGGGGCCTACGAGCAGTACTTC.

This rearrangement joins TRBV10-3 to TRBJ1-5; D is unresolved. Trimming left V 2 bases short and J 4 bases short, with 12 bases between. The CDR3 consists of 15 residues. Looked up from germline, CDR1 is ENHRY and CDR2 is SYGVKD. This CDR3 is CAISETRARNQPQHF. DNA of the CDR3: TGTGCCATCAGTGAGACCCGGGCCAGAAATCAGCCCCAGCATTTT.

The chain combines TRBV5-1 with TRBJ2-5, with D tentatively TRBD1 (7 bases). V lost 4 bases, J lost 1 base, and 11 bases lay in between. This CDR3 has 14 amino acids. The germline V gene encodes CDR1 SGHRS and CDR2 YFSETQ. The CDR3 loop is CASSAGQPQETQYF. The CDR3 coding sequence is TGCGCCAGCAGCGCGGGACAGCCCCAAGAGACCCAGTACTTC.

This rearrangement joins TRBV9 to TRBJ2-1; D might be TRBD1 (6 bases). Germline V gives CDR1 SGDLS, CDR2 YYNGEE. The length of the CDR3 is 15 residues. V was clipped by 4 bases and J by 0 bases, with 11 bases between them. CDR3 DNA sequence: TGTGCCAGCAGCCAGGGGCCGAGCTCCTACAATGAGCAGTTCTTC. It encodes CASSQGPSSYNEQFF.

V is TRBV27 and J is TRBJ2-1; perhaps TRBD2 as D (6 bases). The CDR3 loop spans 19 amino acids. Germline-derived CDR1 and CDR2 are MNHEY and SMNVEV (reference sequence). V gave up 5 bases and J gave up 4 bases, with 27 bases separating them. The chain's CDR3 is CASSTYPPGLDQGYNEQFF. The CDR3 DNA is TGTGCCAGCAGTACTTACCCTCCGGGACTCGACCAGGGTTACAATGAGCAGTTCTTC.

This chain joins TRBV24-1 and TRBJ2-1, with no clear D. V shed 2 bases and J shed 0 bases, with 13 bases lying between them. The CDR3 contains 17 residues. CDR1 and CDR2 (germline): KGHDR, SFDVKD. CDR3 sequence: CATSDSLGQSSYNEQFF. For the CDR3, the DNA is TGTGCCACCAGTGATTCCCTCGGGCAGAGCTCCTACAATGAGCAGTTCTTC.

This chain joins TRBV5-1 and TRBJ2-3; D uncertain. Germline lookup yields CDR1 SGHRS and CDR2 YFSETQ. Trimming removed 5 bases from V and 0 bases from J, with 7 bases in between. The CDR3 runs to 13 residues. Here the CDR3 DNA reads TGCGCCAGCAGTGACGGAAGCACAGATACGCAGTATTTT. The encoded protein is CASSDGSTDTQYF.

The chain combines TRBV5-1 with TRBJ1-5; TRBD1 matches at 7 bases. Trimming took 0 bases from V and 1 from J; bases not matched to a gene: 4. CDR3 size: 16 residues. The V gene's germline CDR1 is SGHRS and CDR2 YFSETQ. The CDR3 nucleotides are TGCGCCAGCAGCTTGGAGGGGGCCGGAAGCAATCAGCCCCAGCATTTT. It translates to CASSLEGAGSNQPQHF.

The chain uses TRBV5-6 and TRBJ1-2; D not certain. This CDR3 is 15 amino acids long. V lost 2 bases, J lost 4 bases, and 15 bases lay in between. The germline gives CDR1 SGHDT, CDR2 YYEEEE. The DNA for the CDR3 is TGTGCCAGCAGCTTACTGAGTTTCCTTTCCTATGGCTACACCTTC. The encoded protein is CASSLLSFLSYGYTF.

This clone showed up just a few times. The rearrangement uses TRBV19 and TRBJ1-1, with 10 bases lining up with TRBD1. Trimming at V came to 4 bases and at J to 2 bases, leaving 7 bases not matched to a gene. The CDR3 runs 16 residues. The germline gives CDR1 LNHDA, CDR2 SQIVND (reference sequence). The CDR3 loop is CASSNPRDRGNTEAFF. The CDR3 nucleotides read TGTGCCAGTAGTAACCCTCGGGACAGGGGAAACACTGAAGCTTTCTTT.

This rearrangement joins TRBV6-2 or TRBV6-3 to TRBJ2-5; D is ambiguous. Germline CDR1 MNHEY, CDR2 SVGEGT. The CDR3 has 10 amino acids. The V gene lost 4 bases and the J gene lost 5 bases, with 2 bases spanning the gap. As DNA, the CDR3 is TGTGCCAGCAGTTCGGAGACCCAGTACTTC. Protein sequence: CASSSETQYF.

This clone was detected only once. The gene calls are TRBV3-1 (or the pseudogene TRBV3-2) and TRBJ2-7, with D tentatively TRBD2 (5 bases). CDR3 length: 12 amino acids. V was trimmed by 3 bases and J by 7 bases, leaving 10 bases between them. Germline CDR1 and CDR2: LGHDT and YNNKEL (reference sequence). The DNA for the CDR3 is TGTGCCAGCAGCCAGGGAGCTGGGGAGCAGTACGTC. The encoded protein is CASSQGAGEQYV.

This clone occurred once. CDR3 nucleotides: TGTGCCAGCAGGGGCCTTGGGCGGGACAGCACAGATACGCAGTATTTT. It codes for CASRGLGRDSTDTQYF. The gene calls are TRBV28 and TRBJ2-3, with D possibly TRBD2 on 6 matching bases. Germline V gene data show CDR1 as MDHEN and CDR2 as SYDVKM. Trimming left V 6 bases short and J 0 bases short, with 16 bases between. The CDR3 is made up of 16 amino acids.

V is TRBV15 and J is TRBJ1-1, with a weak D call TRBD1 (5 bases). The ends were cut back, 0 bases at V and 1 base at J, with 15 bases in the middle. This CDR3 is 17 amino acids long. Germline V CDR1 and CDR2: LNHNV, YYDKDF (reference sequence). The CDR3: CATSRDRIRGRNTEAFF. For the CDR3, the DNA is TGTGCCACCAGCAGAGATAGGATTCGGGGGAGGAACACTGAAGCTTTCTTT.

The rearrangement uses TRBV19 and TRBJ1-2, with D unresolved. V was clipped by 5 bases and J by 4 bases, with 11 bases between them. The CDR3 is 13 amino acids. The germline gives CDR1 LNHDA, CDR2 SQIVND (reference sequence). The CDR3 is CASSPRALYGYTF. For the CDR3, the DNA is TGTGCCAGTAGTCCCAGAGCCCTCTATGGCTACACCTTC.

The chain has TRBV5-6 and TRBJ2-7, with D perhaps TRBD2 (6 bases). CDR1 and CDR2 from the germline V gene are SGHDT and YYEEEE. Trimming removed 0 bases at V and 4 bases at J, with 11 bases between. The CDR3 runs 14 residues. CDR3 coding DNA: TGTGCCAGCAGCTTGGTGGGTGGGAGGTACGAGCAGTACTTC. It codes for CASSLVGGRYEQYF.

The rearrangement links TRBV7-3 to TRBJ2-1, with D perhaps given as TRBD1 or TRBD2 (5 bases each). V gave up 4 bases and J gave up 7 bases, with 17 bases separating them. The CDR3 is 15 residues long. The germline V gene encodes CDR1 SGHTA and CDR2 FQGTGA. CDR3 bases: TGTGCCAGCAGCTCCGGGGCCTCCCGAGAAAATGAGCAGTTCTTC. Translation: CASSSGASRENEQFF.

The V and J genes are TRBV4-3 and TRBJ2-1, with D perhaps matching TRBD2 (5 bases). V lost 1 base and J lost 12, with 13 bases in between. Germline assignment: CDR1 LGHNA and CDR2 YSLEER. CDR3 length: 13 residues. The chain's CDR3 is CASSQAPGLGQFF. CDR3 sequence (DNA): TGCGCCAGCAGCCAAGCACCCGGACTCGGGCAGTTCTTC.